This T cell receptor (beta chain) comes out of a study of T cell changes during pregnancy in multiple sclerosis. Germline-derived CDR1 and CDR2 are MNHEY and SMNVEV (reference sequence). V shed 1 base, J shed 8 bases, and the junction held 3 bases outside the gene matches. The CDR3 is 15 amino acids. The table came from immunoSEQ multiplex PCR; TCRdb's copy has only in-frame clones and leaves some out. The sample has roughly 41,000 clones, approximately 90% seen once. The clonotype was recovered from a female donor with multiple sclerosis, enrolled in a pregnancy study. Sequencing was performed on CD8+ T cells from peripheral blood mononuclear cells, taken in the third trimester of pregnancy. The rearrangement uses TRBV27 and TRBJ1-6; TRBD1 agrees at 9 bases. DNA of the CDR3: TGTGCCAGCAGTTTATTGGGACAGGGTGATTCACCCCTCCACTTT. It specifies CASSLLGQGDSPLHF.